This T cell receptor beta chain was captured by sequencing in a study of control samples from healthy donors and cancer patients. With 3 bases clipped from V and 4 bases from J, the junction kept 11 bases outside the gene matches. Looked up from germline, CDR1 is SGHVS and CDR2 is FNYEAQ. The CDR3 contains 17 residues. Generated by immunoSEQ multiplex PCR, the TCRdb table keeps only in-frame clones and is missing some. Here the sample spans 120,000 or so clones, roughly 87% being singletons. Sequencing was carried out using blood. The gene calls are TRBV7-6 and TRBJ2-1; the match to TRBD2 covers 8 bases. The TCR sequence derives from a man between 18 and 29 years old in good health. Written as DNA, the CDR3 is TGTGCCAGCAGCTTCCCTCAGGATAGCGGGGTATACAATGAGCAGTTCTTC. Translation: CASSFPQDSGVYNEQFF.